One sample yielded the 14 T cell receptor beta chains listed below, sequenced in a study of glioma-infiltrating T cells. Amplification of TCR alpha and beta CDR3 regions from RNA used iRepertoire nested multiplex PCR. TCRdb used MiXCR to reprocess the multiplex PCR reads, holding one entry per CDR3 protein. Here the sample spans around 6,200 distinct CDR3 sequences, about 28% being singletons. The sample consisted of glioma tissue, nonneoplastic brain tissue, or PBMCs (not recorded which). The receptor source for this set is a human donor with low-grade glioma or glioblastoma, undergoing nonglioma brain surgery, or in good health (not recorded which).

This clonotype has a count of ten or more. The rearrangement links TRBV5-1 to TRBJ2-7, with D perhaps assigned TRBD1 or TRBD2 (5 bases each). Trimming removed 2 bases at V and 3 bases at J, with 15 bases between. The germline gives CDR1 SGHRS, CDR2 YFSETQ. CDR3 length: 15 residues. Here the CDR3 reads CASSFAAGADYEQYV. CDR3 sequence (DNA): TGCGCCAGCAGCTTCGCGGCCGGGGCCGACTACGAGCAGTACGTC.

The CDR3 sequence: CASSQRTGSSTDTQYF. The CDR3 nucleotides are TGCGCCAGCAGCCAGCGGACAGGGTCTAGCACAGATACGCAGTATTTT. V and J are TRBV4-1 and TRBJ2-3; 8 nucleotides align to TRBD1. The CDR3 contains 16 residues. The germline V gene has CDR1 MGHRA and CDR2 YSYEKL. The V and J ends lost 3 bases and 0 bases, in that order; junction bases with no gene match: 5.

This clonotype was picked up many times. CDR3 loop: CSVSGRDGGRGETQYF. In DNA form, the CDR3 reads TGCAGCGTCTCCGGACGGGATGGGGGCAGAGGGGAGACCCAGTACTTC. V gene TRBV29-1 combines with J gene TRBJ2-5, with D tentatively TRBD1 (6 bases). CDR3 length: 16 amino acids. Germline lookup yields CDR1 SQVTM and CDR2 ANQGSEA. V lost 6 bases, J lost 5 bases, and 25 bases lay in between. Together with reference TRBV29-1 and TRBJ2-5, the CDR3 gives the full variable domain: SAVISQKPSRDICQRGTSLTIQCQVDSQVTMMFWYRQQPGQSLTLIATANQGSEATYESGFVIDKFPISRPNLTFSTLTVSNMSPEDSSIYLCSVSGRDGGRGETQYFGPGTRLLVL.

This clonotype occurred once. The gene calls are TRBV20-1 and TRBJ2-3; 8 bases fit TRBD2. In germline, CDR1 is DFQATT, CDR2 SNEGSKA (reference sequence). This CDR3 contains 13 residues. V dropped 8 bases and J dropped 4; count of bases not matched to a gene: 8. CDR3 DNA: TGCAGTTCTCCAGCGGGAGCCTCAGATACGCAGTATTTT. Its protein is CSSPAGASDTQYF.

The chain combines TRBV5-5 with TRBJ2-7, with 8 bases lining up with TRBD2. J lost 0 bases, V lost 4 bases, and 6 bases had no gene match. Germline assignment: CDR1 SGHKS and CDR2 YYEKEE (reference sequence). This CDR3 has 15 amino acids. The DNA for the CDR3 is TGTGCCAGCAGCCGAGCGGGGGACCACTCCTACGAGCAGTACTTC. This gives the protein CASSRAGDHSYEQYF.

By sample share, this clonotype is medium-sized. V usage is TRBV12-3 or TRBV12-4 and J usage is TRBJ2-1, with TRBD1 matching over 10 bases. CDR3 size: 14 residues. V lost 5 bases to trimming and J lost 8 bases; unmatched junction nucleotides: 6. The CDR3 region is CASSPRTGGDEQFF. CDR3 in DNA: TGTGCCAGCAGTCCGCGGACAGGGGGAGATGAGCAGTTCTTC.

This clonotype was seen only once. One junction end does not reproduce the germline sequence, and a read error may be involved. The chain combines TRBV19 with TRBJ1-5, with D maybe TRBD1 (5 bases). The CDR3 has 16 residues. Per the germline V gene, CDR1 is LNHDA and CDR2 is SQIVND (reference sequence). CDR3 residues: CAGTPPQGKGNQPQHF. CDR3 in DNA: TGTGCCGGTACCCCCCCCCAGGGCAAGGGCAATCAGCCCCAGCACTTT.

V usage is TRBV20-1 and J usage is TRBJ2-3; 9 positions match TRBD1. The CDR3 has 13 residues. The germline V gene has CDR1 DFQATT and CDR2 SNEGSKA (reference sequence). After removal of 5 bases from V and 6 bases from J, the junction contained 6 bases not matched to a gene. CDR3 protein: CSAGTGRGDTQYF. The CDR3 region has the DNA TGCAGTGCTGGGACAGGGAGAGGCGATACGCAGTATTTT.

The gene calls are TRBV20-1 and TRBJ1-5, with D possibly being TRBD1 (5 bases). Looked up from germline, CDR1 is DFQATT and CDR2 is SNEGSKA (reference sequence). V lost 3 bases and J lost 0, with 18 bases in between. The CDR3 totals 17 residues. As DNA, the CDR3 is TGCAGTGCTAGGGTTGTGGGCAGGGTCCGTAGCAATCAGCCCCAGCATTTT. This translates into CSARVVGRVRSNQPQHF.

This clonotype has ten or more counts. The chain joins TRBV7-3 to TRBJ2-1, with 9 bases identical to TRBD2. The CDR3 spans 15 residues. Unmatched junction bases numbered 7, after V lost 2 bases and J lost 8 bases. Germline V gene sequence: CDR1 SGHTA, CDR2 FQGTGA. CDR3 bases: TGTGCCAGCAGCTTACTACTAGCGGGTATTGATGAGCAGTTCTTC. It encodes CASSLLLAGIDEQFF.

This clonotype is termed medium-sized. The CDR3 region is CASSTGQGGGHEQYF. Written as DNA, the CDR3 is TGTGCCAGCAGTACCGGACAGGGAGGCGGGCACGAGCAGTACTTC. The rearrangement joins TRBV6-2 or TRBV6-3 to TRBJ2-7, with 8 bases fitting TRBD1. CDR3 length equals 15 residues. Trimming took 5 bases from V and 5 from J; bases not matched to a gene: 11. CDR1 is MNHEY and CDR2 is SVGEGT in the germline V gene.

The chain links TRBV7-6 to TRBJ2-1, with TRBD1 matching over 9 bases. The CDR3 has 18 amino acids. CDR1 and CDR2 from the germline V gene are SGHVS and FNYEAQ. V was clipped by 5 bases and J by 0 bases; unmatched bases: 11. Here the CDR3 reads CASSISGTGRGSYNEQFF. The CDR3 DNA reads TGTGCCAGCAGCATCTCCGGGACAGGGAGGGGCTCCTACAATGAGCAGTTCTTC.

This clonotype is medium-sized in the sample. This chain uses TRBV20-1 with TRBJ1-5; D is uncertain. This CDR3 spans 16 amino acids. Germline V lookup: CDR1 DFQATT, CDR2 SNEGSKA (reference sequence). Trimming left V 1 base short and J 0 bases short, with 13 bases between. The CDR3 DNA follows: TGCAGTGCTAGAGGCCTTGGGCAGAATAGCAATCAGCCCCAGCATTTT. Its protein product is CSARGLGQNSNQPQHF.

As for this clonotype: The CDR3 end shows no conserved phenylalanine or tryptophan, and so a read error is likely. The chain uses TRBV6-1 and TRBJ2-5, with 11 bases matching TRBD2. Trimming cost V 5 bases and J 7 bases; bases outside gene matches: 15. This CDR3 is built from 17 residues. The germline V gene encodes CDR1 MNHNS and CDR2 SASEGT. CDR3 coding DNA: TGTGCCAGCAGTCAGACTAGCGGGGAGCCCCAAGGGGGGACCCAGTACCTC. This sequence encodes CASSQTSGEPQGGTQYL.